Following are 17 T cell receptor delta chains from one sample sequenced in a study of Vγ9Vδ2 T cells in congenital toxoplasmosis. cDNA was made by template-switch reverse transcription with TRGC- and TRDC-specific primers in one tube. The TRGC primer was designed to target TRGC1 and TRGC2 alike. TCRdb redid the clone calls on the reads with CATT. In the table there are 800 or so delta-chain clones, about 14% of which are singletons. Material for sequencing was gamma-delta T cells from blood. The origin of the receptors is a child under 10 years old born to a mother with Toxoplasma gondii infection during pregnancy, either congenitally infected or uninfected (not recorded which).

Comments on this clone: This same CDR3 is encoded by further DNA sequences in the sample. V usage is TRDV1 and J usage is TRDJ1; 12 bases map to TRDD3. J gave up 0 bases and V 3 bases, and 38 bases lay outside the gene matches. The CDR3 runs to 28 residues. The V gene's germline CDR1 is TSWWSYY and CDR2 QGS. The CDR3 sequence is CALGDSGLPRGLYWGIPTDLTYTDKLIF. The CDR3 region has the DNA TGTGCTCTTGGGGACTCCGGCCTTCCTCGGGGCCTGTACTGGGGGATACCAACCGACTTGACGTACACCGATAAACTCATCTTT.

This clone is large in the sample. The rearrangement uses TRAV29/DV5 and TRDJ1; weak D call: TRDD3 (5 bases). This CDR3 contains 19 residues. Germline values: CDR1 NSMFDY, CDR2 ISSIKDK. V lost 0 bases to trimming and J lost 3 bases, with 27 bases between them. The CDR3 loop reads CAASASTTAGAQAADKLIF. Here the CDR3 DNA reads TGTGCAGCAAGCGCTAGTACTACGGCGGGGGCTCAAGCGGCCGATAAACTCATCTTT.

This clone was counted only a few times. With only one base between it and a far larger clone, this is likely a read error. The V and J genes are TRDV1 and TRDJ1; possibly TRDD3 for D (5 bases). Germline lookup yields CDR1 TSWWSYY and CDR2 QGS. The CDR3 runs to 18 residues. The CDR3: CAIGDGLRWPGSGGKLIF. CDR3 bases: TGTGCTATTGGGGACGGGCTCCGGTGGCCTGGGTCGGGGGGTAAACTCATCTTT.

This clone is large in the sample. This sequence joins TRDV1 and TRDJ1, with a weak D call TRDD2 (7 bases). The V and J ends lost 4 bases and 6 bases respectively, with 33 bases between them. Germline lookup yields CDR1 TSWWSYY and CDR2 QGS. CDR3 size: 20 residues. The CDR3 protein is CALGVPTWVDLYLLGNKLIF. The CDR3 nucleotides are TGTGCTCTTGGGGTTCCTACGTGGGTTGACTTATACCTTCTGGGGAATAAACTCATCTTT.

As regards this clone: At one of its ends the junction is not consistent with the germline gene, which may arise from a read error. The same CDR3 also results from other DNA sequences found in this sample. This chain uses TRAV38-2/DV8 with TRDJ1; TRDD3 matches 10 bases. The CDR3 sequence is 18 residues long. Germline CDR1 TSESDYY, CDR2 QEAYKQQN. This CDR3 is CANRSASRMGDTTDKLIF. In nucleotides, the CDR3 is TGTGCTAATAGGAGTGCATCCCGCATGGGGGATACAACCGATAAACTCATCTTT.

Sample share makes this clone large. The rearrangement links TRDV1 to TRDJ1; maybe TRDD2 (9 bases). V lost 2 bases and J lost 0, with 31 bases in between. Germline V gives CDR1 TSWWSYY, CDR2 QGS. This CDR3 region has 22 residues. CDR3 in DNA: TGTGCTCTTGGGGAAGAGCGTCCTTCCTACCGTACTGGGGGCCCCTACACCGATAAACTCATCTTT. Translated, it gives CALGEERPSYRTGGPYTDKLIF.

This clone counts as large. The V and J genes are TRDV2 and TRDJ3; D unresolved. The CDR3 is 17 amino acids. The germline gives CDR1 GEAIGNYY, CDR2 EKD. The V and J ends lost 1 base and 6 bases respectively, with 15 bases between them. The DNA for the CDR3 is TGTGCCTGTGACACTGTCAATAAACATGAGGACACCCGACAGATGTTTTTC. It is translated as CACDTVNKHEDTRQMFF.

The sample holds a few counts of this clone. A single base separates this from a much larger clone, so it may be a read error. Other nucleotide sequences from this sample produce the same CDR3. This sequence joins TRDV3 and TRDJ3; 10 bases line up with TRDD3. With V trimmed by 2 bases and J by 0 bases, 22 bases remained unmatched. Germline lookup yields CDR1 TVYSNPD and CDR2 GDNSRS (reference sequence). The CDR3 loop spans 23 amino acids. In nucleotides, the CDR3 is TGTGCCTTTCGGCCATCCTACGAATGTGGGGGATACCTCAGCTCCTGGGACACCCGACAGATGTTTTTC. It is translated as CAFRPSYECGGYLSSWDTRQMFF.

By frequency in the sample, this clone is large. The J gene is TRDJ3, the V gene TRDV2; D is unresolved. The length of the CDR3 is 18 residues. V dropped 0 bases and J dropped 0 bases, with 11 bases sitting between them. The germline V gene has CDR1 GEAIGNYY and CDR2 EKD. The CDR3 reads CACDTGGPFSWDTRQMFF. CDR3 DNA: TGTGCCTGTGACACCGGCGGACCCTTCTCCTGGGACACCCGACAGATGTTTTTC.

The chain uses TRDV2 and TRDJ1; D is unclear. CDR3 size: 16 residues. Germline V gene lookup returns CDR1 GEAIGNYY and CDR2 EKD. The V gene lost 2 bases and the J gene lost 0 bases, with 15 bases spanning the gap. The chain's CDR3 is CACDRSWRTYTDKLIF. The CDR3 region has the DNA TGTGCCTGTGACAGAAGTTGGAGAACTTACACCGATAAACTCATCTTT.

This clone was found a few times. A read error likely explains this, since a far larger clone differs by one base. The chain combines TRDV1 with TRDJ1, with D possibly TRDD3 on 6 matching bases. This CDR3 is built from 18 residues. Looked up from germline, CDR1 is TSWWSYY and CDR2 is QGS. The CDR3 spells CALGEAAAFTGYTDKHIF. The DNA of the CDR3 is TGTGCTCTTGGGGAAGCGGCGGCGTTTACTGGGTACACCGATAAACACATCTTT.

By proportion, this clone is large (0.1 to 1%). This rearrangement joins TRDV3 to TRDJ1, with TRDD3 matching 10 bases. The CDR3 is 24 amino acids. The V gene end was trimmed by 5 bases and the J gene end by 0 bases; junction bases not matched to a gene: 36. The germline V gene has CDR1 TVYSNPD and CDR2 GDNSRS (reference sequence). The DNA of the CDR3 is TGTGCCCCTGCATTCAGTGGCCCTTCTTCCCTCATATACTGGGGGATGCGGTACACCGATAAACTCATCTTT. Protein: CAPAFSGPSSLIYWGMRYTDKLIF.

This clone qualifies as medium-sized. The chain couples TRDV2 to TRDJ3, with 7 bases that match TRDD3. In germline, CDR1 is GEAIGNYY, CDR2 EKD. J was trimmed by 0 bases and V by 0 bases; bases with no gene match: 4. The CDR3 has 18 residues. For the CDR3, the DNA is TGTGCCTGTGACACCGCTGGGGGTAGCTCCTGGGACACCCGACAGATGTTTTTC. Translating it yields CACDTAGGSSWDTRQMFF.

Details on this clone: This may come from a read error, since a much larger clone is one base off. The V gene is TRDV1, the J gene TRDJ1; 12 bases map to TRDD3. The CDR3 loop spans 21 amino acids. After removal of 9 bases from V and 0 bases from J, the junction contained 23 bases not matched to a gene. Germline assignment: CDR1 TSWWSYY and CDR2 QGS. This chain's CDR3 is CALEGTFLPLLGDTDTDKLIF. The CDR3 nucleotides are TGTGCTCTGGAGGGGACCTTCCTACCCTTACTGGGGGATACAGACACCGATAAACTCATCTTT.

In this sample, this clone is large. The genes are TRDV3 and TRDJ1; tentative D call: TRDD3 (5 bases). This CDR3 region has 14 residues. Trimming shortened V by 4 bases and J by 0 bases, and 15 bases separated the two germline ends. Germline V lookup: CDR1 TVYSNPD, CDR2 GDNSRS (reference sequence). The CDR3 nucleotides are TGTGCCTGCGGTTCGGGGGCCTACACCGATAAACTCATCTTT. Its translation: CACGSGAYTDKLIF.

Of note for this clone: A far larger clone is one base from this, pointing to a likely read error. This chain joins TRDV1 and TRDJ1; tentatively, D is TRDD3 (5 bases). V lost 3 bases and J 0 bases, leaving 38 bases between the germline ends. From germline, CDR1 is TSWWSYY and CDR2 QGS. The CDR3 consists of 24 residues. CDR3 sequence reads: CALGDLFPITGVGLTPRYTDKLIF. The CDR3 region has the DNA TGTGCTCTTGGGGACCTGTTCCCTATCACCGGGGTGGGGCTCACCCCACGGTACACCGATAAACTCATCTTT.

This clone was observed a handful of times. One base separates it from a far larger clone, so it is likely a read error. Other DNA sequences of this sample code for an identical CDR3. V and J are TRDV2 and TRDJ4; TRDD3 agrees at 9 bases. Germline CDR1 and CDR2: GEAIGNYY and EKD. CDR3 length: 16 amino acids. CDR3 protein: CACDTVGLLGERPLIF. The CDR3 DNA reads as TGTGCCTGTGACACCGTGGGGCTACTGGGGGAGAGACCTCTGATCTTT.